The rows below give T cell receptor beta chains drawn from one sample of a study of early T cells in non-severe SARS-CoV-2 infection. TCRdb ran MiXCR on the 5' RACE reads and lists one entry per CDR3 protein. Here the sample spans 95,000 to 150,000 distinct CDR3 sequences, about 15% being singletons. The sequencing sample was made of whole blood. These receptors came from an adult who was a healthcare worker with PCR-confirmed SARS-CoV-2 infection or an uninfected control (not recorded which). Each CDR3 is given with its conserved first and last residue. The order of the fields is J gene, clone size, V gene, D gene, CDR3 protein, CDR3 DNA. The D gene is left open where the match is weak. Rows give clone size only sometimes, using once, few, many, or a class for an expanded clone.

>TRBJ2-1|few|TRBV6-6|.
CASSANDEQFF
TGTGCCAGCAGCGCCAACGATGAGCAGTTCTTC
>TRBJ2-2|.|TRBV20-1|.
CSAPVGGELFF
TGCAGTGCCCCCGTCGGTGGGGAGCTGTTTTTT
>TRBJ2-3|few|TRBV19|.
CASSSGAFTDTQYF
TGTGCCAGTAGTAGCGGGGCCTTTACAGATACGCAGTATTTT
>TRBJ2-2|few|TRBV24-1|.
CATSEGGLYTGELFF
TGTGCCACCAGTGAGGGGGGATTGTACACCGGGGAGCTGTTTTTT
>TRBJ1-5|many|TRBV6-1|.
CASKSSRPQHF
TGTGCCAGCAAGTCCAGCCGGCCCCAGCATTTT
>TRBJ2-1|.|TRBV3-1|TRBD1
CASSHGPGQGKIEQFF
TGTGCCAGCAGCCATGGACCGGGACAGGGGAAAATTGAGCAGTTCTTC
>TRBJ1-1|.|TRBV18|.
CASSPPSVTEAFF
TGTGCCAGCTCACCCCCGAGTGTCACTGAAGCTTTCTTT
>TRBJ1-1|few|TRBV30|.
CAWRMIGPTEAFF
TGTGCCTGGAGGATGATAGGCCCCACTGAAGCTTTCTTT
>TRBJ2-2|few|TRBV7-9|TRBD2
CASSDPYGGGTNTGELFF
TGTGCCAGCAGCGACCCCTATGGCGGGGGGACAAACACCGGGGAGCTGTTTTTT
>TRBJ1-5|few|TRBV4-1|.
CASSIRQNQPQHF
TGCGCCAGCAGCATCCGACAGAATCAGCCCCAGCATTTT
>TRBJ2-7|.|TRBV3-1|.
CASSPQASPSYEQYF
TGTGCCAGCAGCCCCCAGGCTAGCCCTTCCTACGAGCAGTACTTC
>TRBJ2-7|.|TRBV4-1|.
CASSPGTWSSYEQYF
TGCGCCAGCAGCCCCGGGACTTGGAGCTCCTACGAGCAGTACTTC
>TRBJ1-5|few|TRBV10-2|.
CASSDSAINQPQHF
TGCGCCAGCAGTGACAGCGCAATCAATCAGCCCCAGCATTTT
>TRBJ2-3|few|TRBV5-5|.
CASSFTSTGTDTQYF
TGTGCCAGCAGCTTTACTTCGACTGGCACAGATACGCAGTATTTT
>TRBJ2-3|.|TRBV6-1|TRBD2
CASIIRVAGGRDTQYF
TGTGCCAGCATCATAAGAGTAGCGGGGGGGCGGGATACGCAGTATTTT
>TRBJ2-3|.|TRBV10-3|TRBD2
CATLAGESTDTQYF
TGTGCCACCTTAGCGGGGGAGAGCACAGATACGCAGTATTTT
>TRBJ2-1|.|TRBV18|.
CASSPPPADQYNEQFF
TGTGCCAGCTCACCACCACCAGCGGACCAGTACAATGAGCAGTTCTTC
>TRBJ2-2|few|TRBV7-3|TRBD1
CASSLTGDYTGELFF
TGTGCCAGCAGCCTGACAGGGGATTACACCGGGGAGCTGTTTTTT
>TRBJ2-1|few|TRBV2|TRBD2
CASRDGLAGGNEQFF
TGTGCCAGCAGGGACGGACTAGCGGGGGGCAATGAGCAGTTCTTC
>TRBJ1-4|few|TRBV5-4|.
CASSLGVGTTTEKLFF
TGTGCCAGCAGCCTGGGGGTTGGGACAACCACGGAAAAACTGTTTTTT
>TRBJ1-4|.|TRBV7-9|.
CASSPAATNEKLFF
TGTGCCAGCAGCCCGGCCGCAACTAATGAAAAACTGTTTTTT
>TRBJ1-5|few|TRBV12-3/TRBV12-4|.
CASRWVDGPQHF
TGTGCCAGCAGATGGGTCGACGGGCCCCAGCATTTT
>TRBJ1-5|many|TRBV7-9|.
CASSLTGDQPQHF
TGTGCCAGCAGCTTAACCGGGGATCAGCCCCAGCATTTT
>TRBJ2-1|.|TRBV5-1|.
CATGADEQFF
TGCGCCACCGGTGCTGATGAGCAGTTCTTC
>TRBJ1-1|.|TRBV6-2/TRBV6-3|.
CASSYPPEAFF
TGTGCCAGCAGTTACCCCCCTGAAGCTTTCTTT
>TRBJ2-6|few|TRBV19|.
CASSTPNTGANVLTF
TGTGCCAGTAGTACCCCAAACACTGGGGCCAACGTCCTGACTTTC
>TRBJ2-1|.|TRBV7-9|.
CASSLGDGAYNEQFF
TGTGCCAGCAGCTTAGGAGACGGTGCCTACAATGAGCAGTTCTTC
>TRBJ2-1|.|TRBV12-3/TRBV12-4|.
CASSVLSARSEQFF
TGTGCCAGCAGTGTCCTTTCGGCGCGCTCTGAGCAGTTCTTC
>TRBJ1-1|.|TRBV5-1|TRBD1
CASSLAGTDYTEAFF
TGCGCCAGCAGCTTGGCCGGGACAGATTACACTGAAGCTTTCTTT
>TRBJ1-2|.|TRBV12-3/TRBV12-4|TRBD1
CASSQGAGYTF
TGTGCCAGCAGTCAGGGGGCAGGCTACACCTTC
>TRBJ2-7|.|TRBV7-6|TRBD1
CASSLGTGGQQYF
TGTGCCAGCAGCTTAGGGACAGGGGGGCAGCAGTACTTC
>TRBJ1-1|many|TRBV3-1|.
CASSSRDKKNTEAFF
TGTGCCAGCAGCTCCCGGGACAAAAAGAACACTGAAGCTTTCTTT
>TRBJ2-5|few|TRBV3-1|.
CASISTRTETQYF
TGTGCCAGCATCAGTACTAGGACAGAGACCCAGTACTTC
>TRBJ1-5|few|TRBV4-1|.
CASSQDPPRTIVQLGQPQHF
TGCGCCAGCAGCCAAGATCCGCCCCGGACAATCGTCCAATTGGGTCAGCCCCAGCATTTT
>TRBJ2-3|.|TRBV6-1|.
CASSEMKGITDTQYF
TGTGCCAGCAGTGAAATGAAGGGGATCACAGATACGCAGTATTTT
>TRBJ1-2|.|TRBV10-3|TRBD1
CAISAGDRGYGYTF
TGTGCCATCAGTGCCGGGGACAGGGGTTATGGCTACACCTTC
>TRBJ2-7|.|TRBV18|TRBD1
CASSARQGSYEQYF
TGTGCCAGCTCAGCCCGACAGGGATCGTACGAGCAGTACTTC
>TRBJ2-4|few|TRBV18|.
CASSPDRFGIQYF
TGTGCCAGCTCACCAGACAGGTTCGGCATTCAGTACTTC
>TRBJ2-3|.|TRBV5-1|TRBD2
CASSLGLAPTDTQYF
TGCGCCAGCAGCTTAGGACTAGCACCGACAGATACGCAGTATTTT
>TRBJ2-7|many|TRBV7-9|.
CASSVTGNGQYF
TGTGCCAGCAGCGTAACGGGTAATGGGCAGTACTTC
>TRBJ1-5|.|TRBV19|.
CASSMDGRQPQHF
TGTGCCAGTAGTATGGACGGCCGGCAGCCCCAGCATTTT
>TRBJ1-2|few|TRBV20-1|.
CSVHLKENYGYTF
TGCAGTGTTCACCTAAAAGAAAACTATGGCTACACCTTC
>TRBJ2-1|few|TRBV7-9|.
CASSVEGLTNNEQFF
TGTGCCAGCAGTGTAGAGGGACTCACAAACAATGAGCAGTTCTTC
>TRBJ1-1|.|TRBV12-3/TRBV12-4|.
CASSLRPTEAFF
TGTGCCAGCAGTCTTCGGCCCACTGAAGCTTTCTTT